The clone carrying this TCR beta chain was found a few times. The record originates from a study of blood T cells in healthy people across ages. Turning to the study itself: Template switching retrieved approximately one barcoded beta molecule for each two T cells.

Sample-barcoded 5' priming and a J-beta primer mix drove a second PCR of about 6 to 12 cycles. TCRdb redid the calling of the 5' RACE reads with MiXCR, one entry per CDR3 protein. This sample has 600,000 to 900,000 distinct CDR3 sequences, with roughly 25% found just once. Germline assignment: CDR1 WNHNN and CDR2 SYGVQD (reference sequence). Trimming took 5 bases from V and 6 from J; bases not matched to a gene: 8. This CDR3 spans 14 amino acids. This sample was shared with a second study, whose subject was T cells of mothers and their children. That paper states: The sample comes from 8 or 9 healthy Caucasian donors: mothers and children.

The sequenced sample was blood. The chain links TRBV10-1 to TRBJ2-7; 9 positions match TRBD1. The clonotype comes from a boy between 10 and 17 years old in good health. The CDR3 DNA reads as TGCGCCAGCAGTCCCGGGACAGGGATATCCGAGCAGTACTTC. Protein product: CASSPGTGISEQYF.